What follows are 3 T cell receptor beta chains derived from one specimen sequenced in a study of regulatory T cells in long-lasting Graves disease. For TCR beta, libraries came from iRepertoire HTBI primers and Arm-PCR of CDR3 regions. TCRdb re-analysed the multiplex PCR reads in MiXCR, keeping a single row per CDR3 protein. The sample contains around 500,000 distinct CDR3 sequences, around 20% of which appear only once. Time point noted: persistent/refractory GD, antithyroid drugs over 5 years with positive TRAb. The authors made the TCR library using RNA they extracted from PBMCs. This sample comprised peripheral blood mononuclear cells (PBMCs), obtained when the disease was refractory, from a patient treated with antithyroid drugs. Receptors were obtained from a female donor with Graves disease.

The J gene is TRBJ2-4, the V gene TRBV9; the match to TRBD2 covers 7 bases. This CDR3 region has 14 residues. Losses at the gene ends were 0 bases for V and 9 bases for J; bases not matched to a gene: 6. Germline V gives CDR1 SGDLS, CDR2 YYNGEE. CDR3 coding DNA: TGTGCCAGCAGCGTAGGAGGCGGCGGGAGCATTCAGTACTTC. Encoded protein: CASSVGGGGSIQYF.

This clonotype has only a few counts. The chain has TRBV5-1 and TRBJ1-2; D is possibly TRBD1 (5 bases). The V gene's germline CDR1 is SGHRS and CDR2 YFSETQ. Trimming took off 4 bases at V and 7 bases at J, with 23 bases between the two ends. The CDR3 consists of 16 residues. CDR3 sequence: CASSGGMTEGPGGYTF. CDR3 in DNA: TGCGCCAGCAGCGGGGGGATGACAGAGGGGCCAGGTGGCTACACCTTC.

Only a few counts were recorded for this clonotype. This chain joins TRBV9 and TRBJ1-1, with a weak D call TRBD1 (5 bases). This CDR3 contains 14 residues. Trimming took 4 bases from V and 1 from J, leaving 11 bases between them. Germline CDR1 is SGDLS and CDR2 is YYNGEE. The CDR3 loop reads CASSPWGTNTEAFF. Written as DNA, the CDR3 is TGTGCCAGCAGCCCCTGGGGGACGAACACTGAAGCTTTCTTT.